This is a list of T cell receptor beta chains from one sample in a study of CD8 T cells in ankylosing spondylitis. MiXCR, applied by TCRdb to the 5' RACE reads, yields one record per CDR3 protein. The sample holds 700,000 to 850,000 distinct CDR3 sequences, 12% seen once. Sequencing was done on a sample of blood, either unsorted or a sorted T cell fraction (not recorded which). The receptor set was obtained from a male donor with ankylosing spondylitis. The CDR3 runs from the conserved cysteine through the conserved F or W. D genes are given only for firm matches. The size field is filled for only some rows; it gives once, few, many or a size class.

.	TRBV20-1	TRBJ2-7	.	CSARAGYPYEQYF	TGCAGTGCTAGAGCAGGGTACCCCTACGAGCAGTACTTC
few	TRBV6-1	TRBJ2-7	.	CATLMGHIYYEQYF	TGTGCCACCTTAATGGGGCACATCTACTACGAGCAGTACTTC
many	TRBV12-3/TRBV12-4	TRBJ1-5	TRBD1	CASSLRTGGNQPQHF	TGTGCCAGCAGCTTACGGACAGGGGGCAATCAGCCCCAGCATTTT
.	TRBV5-5	TRBJ1-6	TRBD1	CASSVGQGVFVSPLHF	TGTGCCAGCAGCGTCGGACAGGGGGTCTTTGTTTCACCCCTCCACTTT
.	TRBV6-1	TRBJ1-5	.	CASSQLTSDQPQHF	TGTGCCAGCAGTCAACTAACCAGTGATCAGCCCCAGCATTTT
.	TRBV20-1	TRBJ2-2	TRBD2	CSAPKGLAGTGELFF	TGCAGTGCTCCGAAGGGTTTAGCGGGCACCGGGGAGCTGTTTTTT
.	TRBV4-3	TRBJ2-1	.	CASSQWTSGSYNEQFF	TGCGCCAGCAGCCAGTGGACTTCAGGGTCCTACAATGAGCAGTTCTTC
few	TRBV7-9	TRBJ2-3	TRBD1	CASSIYDGQGTADTQYF	TGTGCCAGCAGCATATATGATGGACAGGGGACGGCAGATACGCAGTATTTT
once	TRBV5-1	TRBJ2-1	.	CASSLVASGNNEQIF	.
.	TRBV5-1	TRBJ2-1	.	CASSPDPDNEQFF	TGCGCCAGCAGCCCGGATCCGGACAATGAGCAGTTCTTC
few	TRBV5-1	TRBJ2-7	.	CASSPMPTLGGGYEQYF	TGCGCCAGCAGCCCCATGCCCACCTTAGGGGGGGGCTACGAGCAGTACTTC
few	TRBV20-1	TRBJ1-2	TRBD1	CSARDWDSRGYGYTF	TGCAGTGCTAGAGATTGGGACAGCCGAGGCTATGGCTACACCTTC
many	TRBV6-5	TRBJ2-5	.	CASSYSAETQYF	TGTGCCAGCAGTTACTCCGCCGAGACCCAGTACTTC
many	TRBV5-4	TRBJ2-2	.	CASTRAGRNGELFF	TGTGCCAGCACCCGGGCAGGTCGTAACGGGGAGCTGTTTTTT
few	TRBV5-5	TRBJ1-5	TRBD1	CASSLRVTGKNQPQHF	TGTGCCAGCAGCTTGAGGGTGACAGGGAAGAATCAGCCCCAGCATTTT
.	TRBV4-2	TRBJ2-1	.	CASSQGLVPNEQFF	TGTGCCAGCAGCCAAGGGCTAGTCCCCAATGAGCAGTTCTTC
.	TRBV7-2	TRBJ1-1	.	CASSPSGSGLGTEAFF	TGTGCCAGCAGCCCCTCTGGGTCCGGGCTCGGCACTGAAGCTTTCTTT
many	TRBV6-1	TRBJ2-3	.	CASSEGAATDTQYF	TGTGCCAGCAGTGAAGGGGCAGCCACAGATACGCAGTATTTT
.	TRBV10-3	TRBJ1-3	.	CAISVVGNTIYF	TGTGCCATCAGTGTCGTCGGAAACACCATATATTTT
.	TRBV5-4	TRBJ1-1	.	CASSLAEGGNTEAFF	TGTGCCAGCAGCTTGGCCGAGGGGGGTAACACTGAAGCTTTCTTT
.	TRBV7-2	TRBJ2-4	TRBD2	CASTRGGRAAKNIQYF	TGTGCCAGCACACGGGGGGGAAGGGCCGCCAAAAACATTCAGTACTTC
.	TRBV5-5	TRBJ1-6	.	CASSFEGYNSPLHF	TGTGCCAGCAGCTTTGAGGGATATAATTCACCCCTCCACTTT
.	TRBV20-1	TRBJ2-3	TRBD1	CSAPPDRGWNTQYF	TGCAGTGCTCCCCCGGACAGGGGTTGGAATACGCAGTATTTT
.	TRBV6-5	TRBJ2-5	.	CASSFSWYQETQYF	TGTGCCAGCAGCTTCTCGTGGTACCAAGAGACCCAGTACTTC
.	TRBV14	TRBJ1-4	.	CASSQGPVHRTTNEKLFF	TGTGCCAGCAGCCAAGGCCCAGTTCACAGGACAACTAATGAAAAACTGTTTTTT
few	TRBV28	TRBJ2-1	.	CASSLNPRYNEQFF	TGTGCCAGCAGTTTAAATCCACGCTACAATGAGCAGTTCTTC
few	TRBV20-1	TRBJ1-2	TRBD1	CSASQTGTAYGYTF	TGCAGTGCTAGCCAAACCGGGACAGCCTATGGCTACACCTTC